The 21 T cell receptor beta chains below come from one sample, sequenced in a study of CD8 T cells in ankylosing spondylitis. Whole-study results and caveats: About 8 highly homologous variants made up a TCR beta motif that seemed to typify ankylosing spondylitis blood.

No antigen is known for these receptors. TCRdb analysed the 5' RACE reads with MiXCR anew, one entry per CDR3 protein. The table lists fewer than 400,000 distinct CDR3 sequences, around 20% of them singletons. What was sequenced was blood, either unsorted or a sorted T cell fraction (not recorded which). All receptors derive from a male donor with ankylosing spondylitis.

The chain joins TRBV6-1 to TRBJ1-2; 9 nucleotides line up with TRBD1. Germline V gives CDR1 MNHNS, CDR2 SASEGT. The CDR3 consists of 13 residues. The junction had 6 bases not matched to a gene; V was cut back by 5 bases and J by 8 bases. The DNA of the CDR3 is TGTGCCAGCAGTCCCGGGACAGGGTTCGGCTACACCTTC. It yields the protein CASSPGTGFGYTF.

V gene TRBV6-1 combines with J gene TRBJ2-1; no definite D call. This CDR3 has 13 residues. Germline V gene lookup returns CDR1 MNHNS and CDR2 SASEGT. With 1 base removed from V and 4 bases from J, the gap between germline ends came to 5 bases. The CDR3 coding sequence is TGTGCCAGCAGTGAAGACACGTACAATGAGCAGTTCTTC. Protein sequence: CASSEDTYNEQFF.

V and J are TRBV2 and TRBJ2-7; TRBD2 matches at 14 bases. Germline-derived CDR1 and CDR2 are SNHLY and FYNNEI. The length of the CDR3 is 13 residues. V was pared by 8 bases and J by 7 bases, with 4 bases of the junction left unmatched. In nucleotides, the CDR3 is TGTGCCAGCTCGGGACTAGCGGGAGTTGAGCAGTACTTC. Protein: CASSGLAGVEQYF.

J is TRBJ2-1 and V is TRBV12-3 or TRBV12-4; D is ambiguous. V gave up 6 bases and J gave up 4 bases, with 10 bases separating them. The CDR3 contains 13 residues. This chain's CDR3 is CASSLTTYNEQFF. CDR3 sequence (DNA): TGTGCCAGCAGCCTGACAACGTACAATGAGCAGTTCTTC.

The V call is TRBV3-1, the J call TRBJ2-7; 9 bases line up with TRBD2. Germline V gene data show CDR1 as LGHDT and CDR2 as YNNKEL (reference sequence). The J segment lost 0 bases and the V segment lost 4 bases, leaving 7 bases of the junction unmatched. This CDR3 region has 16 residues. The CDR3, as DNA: TGTGCCAGCAGCCCGTTAGCGGGGGACGACTCCTACGAGCAGTACTTC. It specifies CASSPLAGDDSYEQYF.

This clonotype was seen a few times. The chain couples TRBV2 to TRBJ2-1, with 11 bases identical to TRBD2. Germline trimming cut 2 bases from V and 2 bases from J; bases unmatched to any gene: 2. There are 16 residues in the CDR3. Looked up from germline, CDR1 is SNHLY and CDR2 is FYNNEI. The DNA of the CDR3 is TGTGCCAGCAGTGAACGACTAGCGGGACCCTACAATGAGCAGTTCTTC. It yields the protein CASSERLAGPYNEQFF.

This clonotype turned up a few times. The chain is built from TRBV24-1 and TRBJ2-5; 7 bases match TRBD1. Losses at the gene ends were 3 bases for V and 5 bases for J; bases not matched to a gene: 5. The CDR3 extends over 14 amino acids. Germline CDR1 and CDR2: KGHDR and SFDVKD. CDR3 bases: TGTGCCACCAGTGATACAGGGGTCCGGGAGACCCAGTACTTC. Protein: CATSDTGVRETQYF.

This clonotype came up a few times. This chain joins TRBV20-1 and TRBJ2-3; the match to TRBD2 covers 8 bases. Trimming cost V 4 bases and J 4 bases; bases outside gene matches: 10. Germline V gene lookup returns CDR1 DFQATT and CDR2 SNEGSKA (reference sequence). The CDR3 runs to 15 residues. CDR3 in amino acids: CSATHGLAGADTQYF. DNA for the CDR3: TGCAGTGCTACCCACGGGCTAGCGGGCGCAGATACGCAGTATTTT.

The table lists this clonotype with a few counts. The CDR3 region has the DNA TGCGCCAGCAGCCAAGATGTGGGCGGAGCCAGGCCCCAGCATTTT. It translates to CASSQDVGGARPQHF. This chain connects TRBV4-1 to TRBJ1-5, with D uncertain. The germline CDR1 and CDR2 sequences are MGHRA and YSYEKL. The V end was cut by 0 bases, the J end by 9 bases, with 15 bases between. The length of the CDR3 is 15 residues.

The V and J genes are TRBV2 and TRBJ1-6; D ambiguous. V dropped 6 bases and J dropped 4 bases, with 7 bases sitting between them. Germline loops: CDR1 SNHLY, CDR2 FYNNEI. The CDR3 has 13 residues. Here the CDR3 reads CASSGGYNSPLHF. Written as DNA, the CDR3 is TGTGCCAGCAGCGGCGGATATAATTCACCCCTCCACTTT.

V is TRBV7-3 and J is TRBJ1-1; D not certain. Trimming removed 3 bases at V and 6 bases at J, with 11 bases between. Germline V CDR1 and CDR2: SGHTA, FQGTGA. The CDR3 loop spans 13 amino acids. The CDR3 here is CASSFNRAAEAFF. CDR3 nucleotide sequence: TGTGCCAGCAGCTTCAACCGAGCTGCTGAAGCTTTCTTT.

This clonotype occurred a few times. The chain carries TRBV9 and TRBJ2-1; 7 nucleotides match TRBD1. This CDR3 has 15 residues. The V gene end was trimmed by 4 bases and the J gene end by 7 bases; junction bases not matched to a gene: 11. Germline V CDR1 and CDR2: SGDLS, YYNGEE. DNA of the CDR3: TGTGCCAGCAGCCTCCGGGACAGAGTGGGTAATGAGCAGTTCTTC. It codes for CASSLRDRVGNEQFF.

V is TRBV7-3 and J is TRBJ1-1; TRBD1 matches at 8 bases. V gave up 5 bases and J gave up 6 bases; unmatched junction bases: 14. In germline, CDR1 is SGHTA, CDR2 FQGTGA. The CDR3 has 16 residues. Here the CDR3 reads CASSLLSGQGGPEAFF. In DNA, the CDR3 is TGTGCCAGCAGCCTCCTCTCCGGACAGGGAGGCCCTGAAGCTTTCTTT.

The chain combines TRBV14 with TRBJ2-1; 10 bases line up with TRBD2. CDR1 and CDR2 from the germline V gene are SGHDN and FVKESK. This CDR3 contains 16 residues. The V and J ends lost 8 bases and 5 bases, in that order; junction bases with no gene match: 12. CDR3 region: CASRRRGTSDHNEQFF. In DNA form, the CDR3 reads TGTGCCAGCCGGAGAAGGGGGACTAGCGACCACAATGAGCAGTTCTTC. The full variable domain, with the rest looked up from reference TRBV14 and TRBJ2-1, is EAGVTQFPSHSVIEKGQTVTLRCDPISGHDNLYWYRRVMGKEIKFLLHFVKESKQDESGMPNNRFLAERTGGTYSTLKVQPAELEDSGVYFCASRRRGTSDHNEQFFGPGTRLTVL.

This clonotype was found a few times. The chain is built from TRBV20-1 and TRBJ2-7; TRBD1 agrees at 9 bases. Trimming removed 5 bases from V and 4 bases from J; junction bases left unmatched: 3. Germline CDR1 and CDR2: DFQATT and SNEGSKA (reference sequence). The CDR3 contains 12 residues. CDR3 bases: TGCAGTGCTCGGGACAGGGTATACGAGCAGTACTTC. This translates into CSARDRVYEQYF.

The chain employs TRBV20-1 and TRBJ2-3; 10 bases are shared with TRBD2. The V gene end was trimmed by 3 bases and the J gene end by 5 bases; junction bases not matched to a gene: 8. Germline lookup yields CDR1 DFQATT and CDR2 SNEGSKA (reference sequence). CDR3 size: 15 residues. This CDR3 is CSASGLAGEVDTQYF. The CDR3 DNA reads TGCAGTGCTAGTGGTCTAGCGGGAGAAGTAGATACGCAGTATTTT.

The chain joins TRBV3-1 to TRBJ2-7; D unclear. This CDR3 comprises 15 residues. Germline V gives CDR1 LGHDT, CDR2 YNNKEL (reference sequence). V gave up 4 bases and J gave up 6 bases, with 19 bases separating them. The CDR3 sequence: CASSRSGPNVVEQYF. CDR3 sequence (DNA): TGTGCCAGCAGCCGCTCCGGCCCTAACGTAGTCGAGCAGTACTTC.

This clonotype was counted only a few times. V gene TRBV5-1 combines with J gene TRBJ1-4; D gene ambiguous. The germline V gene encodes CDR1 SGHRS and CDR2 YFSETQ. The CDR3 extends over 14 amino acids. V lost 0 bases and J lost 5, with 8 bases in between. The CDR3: CASSLGFGNEKLFF. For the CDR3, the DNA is TGCGCCAGCAGCTTGGGGTTCGGGAATGAAAAACTGTTTTTT.

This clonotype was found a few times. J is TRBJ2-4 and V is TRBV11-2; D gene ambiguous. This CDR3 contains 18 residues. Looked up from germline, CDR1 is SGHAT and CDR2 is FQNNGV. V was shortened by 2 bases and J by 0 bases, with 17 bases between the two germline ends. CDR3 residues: CASSLNPPQAVAKNIQYF. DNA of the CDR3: TGTGCCAGCAGCTTAAACCCTCCCCAAGCTGTAGCCAAAAACATTCAGTACTTC. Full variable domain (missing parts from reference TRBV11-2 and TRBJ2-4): EAGVAQSPRYKIIEKRQSVAFWCNPISGHATLYWYQQILGQGPKLLIQFQNNGVVDDSQLPKDRFSAERLKGVDSTLKIQPAKLEDSAVYLCASSLNPPQAVAKNIQYFGAGTRLSVL.

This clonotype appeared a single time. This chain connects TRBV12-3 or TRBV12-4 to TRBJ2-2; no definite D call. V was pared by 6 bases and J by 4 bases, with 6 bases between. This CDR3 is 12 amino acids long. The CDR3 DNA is TGTGCCAGCAGGGCGAGCACCGGGGAGCTGTTTTTT. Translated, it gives CASRASTGELFF.

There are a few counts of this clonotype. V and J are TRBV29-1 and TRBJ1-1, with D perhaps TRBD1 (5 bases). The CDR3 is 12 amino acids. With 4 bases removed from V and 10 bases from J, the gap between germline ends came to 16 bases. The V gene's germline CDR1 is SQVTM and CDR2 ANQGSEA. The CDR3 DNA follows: TGCAGCGTTGTCCAGGGCAGCCCAAGAGCTTTCTTT. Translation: CSVVQGSPRAFF.